This T cell receptor (beta chain) was sequenced in a study of tumor-infiltrating lymphocytes in primary liver carcinoma. Regarding the study as a whole: Among the pair types, tumor region pairs showed more overlap than tumor-adjacent and tumor-blood pairs.

This clonotype was observed many times. Its antigen is not identified. TCR beta cDNA came from about 0.45 ug total RNA, primed with a constant-region primer. Slightly modified ARM-PCR, run as three nested multiplex PCR rounds, produced the TCR beta libraries. Each of the first two PCR rounds ran approximately 10 cycles with TRBV1-TRBV30 forward and C-beta reverse primers. One entry per CDR3 protein, called by TCRdb with MiXCR from the multiplex PCR reads. The table has roughly 45,000 distinct CDR3 sequences, less than 85% seen once. Co-extraction of both nucleic acids (RNA and DNA) used about 19-33 mg of unsorted bulk tissue. Germline CDR1 SQVTM, CDR2 ANQGSEA. Trimming took off 8 bases at V and 0 bases at J, with 8 bases between the two ends. The CDR3 loop spans 12 amino acids.

This receptor was taken from a man aged 40-55 years with primary liver carcinoma and hepatitis B virus infection. The sequencing input was liver tumor tissue from sampling region 5. Subset given: tumor region T5, tumor centre. The chain combines TRBV29-1 with TRBJ2-1, with a tentative D call TRBD1 (6 bases). CDR3 residues: CSTQGSYNEQFF. CDR3 nucleotides: TGCAGCACACAGGGCTCCTACAATGAGCAGTTCTTC.